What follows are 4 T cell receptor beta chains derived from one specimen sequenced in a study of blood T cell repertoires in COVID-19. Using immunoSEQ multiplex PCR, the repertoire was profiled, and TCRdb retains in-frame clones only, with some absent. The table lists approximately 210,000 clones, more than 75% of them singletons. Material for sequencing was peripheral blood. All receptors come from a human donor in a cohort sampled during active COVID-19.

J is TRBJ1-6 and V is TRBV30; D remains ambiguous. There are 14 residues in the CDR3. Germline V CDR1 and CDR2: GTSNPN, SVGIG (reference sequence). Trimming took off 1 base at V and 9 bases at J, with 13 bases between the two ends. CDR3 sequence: CAWSAVTSGSPLHF. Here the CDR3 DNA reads TGTGCCTGGAGTGCGGTTACATCGGGTTCACCCCTCCACTTT.

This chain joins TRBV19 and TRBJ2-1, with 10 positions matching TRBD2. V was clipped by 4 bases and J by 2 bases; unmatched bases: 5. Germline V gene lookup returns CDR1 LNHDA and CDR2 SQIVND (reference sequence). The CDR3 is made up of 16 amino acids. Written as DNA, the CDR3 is TGTGCCAGTAGTAGTAGCGGGAGGCCGCCCTACAATGAGCAGTTCTTC. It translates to CASSSSGRPPYNEQFF. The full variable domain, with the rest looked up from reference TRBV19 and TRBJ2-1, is DGGITQSPKYLFRKEGQNVTLSCEQNLNHDAMYWYRQDPGQGLRLIYYSQIVNDFQKGDIAEGYSVSREKKESFPLTVTSAQKNPTAFYLCASSSSGRPPYNEQFFGPGTRLTVL.

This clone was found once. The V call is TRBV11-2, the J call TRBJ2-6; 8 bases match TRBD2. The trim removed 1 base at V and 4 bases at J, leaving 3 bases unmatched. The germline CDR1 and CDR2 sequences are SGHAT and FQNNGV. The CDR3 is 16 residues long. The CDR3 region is CASSLAGLAGANVLTF. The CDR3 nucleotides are TGTGCCAGCAGCTTAGCCGGACTAGCCGGGGCCAACGTCCTGACTTTC.

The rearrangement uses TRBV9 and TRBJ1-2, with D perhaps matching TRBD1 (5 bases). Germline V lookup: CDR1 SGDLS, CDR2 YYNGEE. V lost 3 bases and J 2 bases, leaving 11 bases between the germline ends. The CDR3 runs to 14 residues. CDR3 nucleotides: TGTGCCAGCAGCGCCGTGACAGCAAACTATGGCTACACCTTC. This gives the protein CASSAVTANYGYTF.